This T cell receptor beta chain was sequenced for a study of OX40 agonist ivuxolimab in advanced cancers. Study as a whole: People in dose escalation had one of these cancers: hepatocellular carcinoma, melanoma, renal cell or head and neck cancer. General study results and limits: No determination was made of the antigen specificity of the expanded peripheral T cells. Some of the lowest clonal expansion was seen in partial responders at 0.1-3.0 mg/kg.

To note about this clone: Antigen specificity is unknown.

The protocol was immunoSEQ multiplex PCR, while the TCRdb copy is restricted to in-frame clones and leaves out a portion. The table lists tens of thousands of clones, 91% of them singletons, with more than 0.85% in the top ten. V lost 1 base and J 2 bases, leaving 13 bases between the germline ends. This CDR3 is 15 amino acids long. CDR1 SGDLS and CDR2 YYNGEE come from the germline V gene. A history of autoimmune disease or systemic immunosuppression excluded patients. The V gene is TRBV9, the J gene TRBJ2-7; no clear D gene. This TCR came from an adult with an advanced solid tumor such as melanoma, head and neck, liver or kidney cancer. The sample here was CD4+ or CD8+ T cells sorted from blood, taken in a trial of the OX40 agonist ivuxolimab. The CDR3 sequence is CASSVSWALTYEQYF. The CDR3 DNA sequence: TGTGCCAGCAGCGTATCGTGGGCCCTTACCTACGAGCAGTACTTC.